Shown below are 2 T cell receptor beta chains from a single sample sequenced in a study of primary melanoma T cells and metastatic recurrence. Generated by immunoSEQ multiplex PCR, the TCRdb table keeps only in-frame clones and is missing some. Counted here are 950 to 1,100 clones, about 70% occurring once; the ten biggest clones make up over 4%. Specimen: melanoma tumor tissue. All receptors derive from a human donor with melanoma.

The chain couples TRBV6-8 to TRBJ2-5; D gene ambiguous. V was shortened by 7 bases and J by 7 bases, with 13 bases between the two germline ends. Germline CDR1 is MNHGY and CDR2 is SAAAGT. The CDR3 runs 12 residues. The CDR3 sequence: CASITNKRTQYF. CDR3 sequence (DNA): TGTGCCAGCATTACTAACAAACGGACCCAGTACTTC.

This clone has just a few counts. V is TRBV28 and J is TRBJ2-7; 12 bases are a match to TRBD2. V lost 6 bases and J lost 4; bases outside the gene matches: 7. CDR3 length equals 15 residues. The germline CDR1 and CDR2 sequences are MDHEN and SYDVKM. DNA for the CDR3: TGTGCCAGCAGGATGACTAGCGGGAGAGTTTACGAGCAGTACTTC. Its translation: CASRMTSGRVYEQYF.